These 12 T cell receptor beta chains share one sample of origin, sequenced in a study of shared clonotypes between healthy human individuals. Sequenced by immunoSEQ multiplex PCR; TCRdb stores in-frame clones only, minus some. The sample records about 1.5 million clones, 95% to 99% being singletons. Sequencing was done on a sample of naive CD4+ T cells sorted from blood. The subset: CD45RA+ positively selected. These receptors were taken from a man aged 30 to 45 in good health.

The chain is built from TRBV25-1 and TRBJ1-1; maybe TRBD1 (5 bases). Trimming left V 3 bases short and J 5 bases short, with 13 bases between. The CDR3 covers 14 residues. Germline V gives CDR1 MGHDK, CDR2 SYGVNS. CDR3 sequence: CASSDGRVLTEAFF. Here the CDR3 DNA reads TGTGCCAGCAGTGATGGCAGGGTCTTAACTGAAGCTTTCTTT.

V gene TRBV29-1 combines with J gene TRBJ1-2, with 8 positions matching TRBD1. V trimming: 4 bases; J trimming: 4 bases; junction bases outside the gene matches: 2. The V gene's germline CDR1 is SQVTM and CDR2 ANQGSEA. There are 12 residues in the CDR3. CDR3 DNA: TGCAGCGTTGGGACAGGGAGCTATGGCTACACCTTC. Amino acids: CSVGTGSYGYTF.

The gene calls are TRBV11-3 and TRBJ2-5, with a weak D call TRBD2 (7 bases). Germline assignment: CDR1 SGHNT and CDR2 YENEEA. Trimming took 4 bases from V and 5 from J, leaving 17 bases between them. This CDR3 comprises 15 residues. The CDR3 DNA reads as TGTGCCAGCAGCTACCGCCCGGGGGGCCGGGAGACCCAGTACTTC. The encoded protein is CASSYRPGGRETQYF.

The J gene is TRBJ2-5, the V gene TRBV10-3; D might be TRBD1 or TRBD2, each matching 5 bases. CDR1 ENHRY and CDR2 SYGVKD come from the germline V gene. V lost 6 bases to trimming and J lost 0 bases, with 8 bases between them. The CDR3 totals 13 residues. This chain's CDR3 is CAISPGHQETQYF. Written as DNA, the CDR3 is TGTGCCATCAGCCCGGGACACCAAGAGACCCAGTACTTC.

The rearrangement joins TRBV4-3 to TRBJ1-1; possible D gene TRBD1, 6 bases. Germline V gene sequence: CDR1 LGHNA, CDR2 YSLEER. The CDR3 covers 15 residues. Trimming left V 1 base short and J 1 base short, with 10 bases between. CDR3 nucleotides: TGCGCCAGCAGCCAAGTTGGGGGCAGGAACACTGAAGCTTTCTTT. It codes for CASSQVGGRNTEAFF.

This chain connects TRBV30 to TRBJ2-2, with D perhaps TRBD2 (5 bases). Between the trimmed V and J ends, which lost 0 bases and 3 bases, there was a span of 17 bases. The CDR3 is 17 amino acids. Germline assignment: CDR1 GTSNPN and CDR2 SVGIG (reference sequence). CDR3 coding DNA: TGTGCCTGGAGTGTAGAGGGCGCGCCGGGTTACACCGGGGAGCTGTTTTTT. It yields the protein CAWSVEGAPGYTGELFF.

The DNA of the CDR3 is TGTGCCAGCAGCCTTATGACAGGGGTGGATACAGATACGCAGTATTTT. It yields the protein CASSLMTGVDTDTQYF. V is TRBV9 and J is TRBJ2-3, with 8 bases lining up with TRBD1. Unmatched junction bases numbered 10, after V lost 4 bases and J lost 3 bases. From germline, CDR1 is SGDLS and CDR2 YYNGEE. The CDR3 length is 16 residues.

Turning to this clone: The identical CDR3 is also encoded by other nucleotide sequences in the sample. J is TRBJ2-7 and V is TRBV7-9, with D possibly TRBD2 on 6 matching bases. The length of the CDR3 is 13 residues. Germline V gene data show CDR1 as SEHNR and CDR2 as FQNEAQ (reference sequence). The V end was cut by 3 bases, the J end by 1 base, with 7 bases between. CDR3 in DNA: TGTGCCAGCAGCTTCAGCGGGTCCTACGAGCAGTACTTC. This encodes CASSFSGSYEQYF.

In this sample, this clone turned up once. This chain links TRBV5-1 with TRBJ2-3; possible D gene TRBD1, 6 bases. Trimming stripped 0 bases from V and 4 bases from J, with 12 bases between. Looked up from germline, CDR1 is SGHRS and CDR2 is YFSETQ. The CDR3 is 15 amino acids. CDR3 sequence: CASSLEDSRADTQYF. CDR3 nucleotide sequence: TGCGCCAGCAGCTTGGAGGACAGCAGGGCAGATACGCAGTATTTT.

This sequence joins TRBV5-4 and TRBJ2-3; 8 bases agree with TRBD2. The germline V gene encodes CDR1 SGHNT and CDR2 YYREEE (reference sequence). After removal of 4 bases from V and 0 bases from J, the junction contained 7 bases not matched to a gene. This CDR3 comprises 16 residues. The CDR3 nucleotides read TGTGCCAGCAGCAGTCCAAGCGGGAGTAGCACAGATACGCAGTATTTT. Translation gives CASSSPSGSSTDTQYF.

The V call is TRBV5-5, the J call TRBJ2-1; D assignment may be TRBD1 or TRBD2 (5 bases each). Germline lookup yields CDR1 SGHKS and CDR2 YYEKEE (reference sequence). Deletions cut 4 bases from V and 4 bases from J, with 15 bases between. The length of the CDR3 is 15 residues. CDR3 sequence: CASSAMGVLYNEQFF. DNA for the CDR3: TGTGCCAGCAGCGCGATGGGGGTCCTTTACAATGAGCAGTTCTTC.

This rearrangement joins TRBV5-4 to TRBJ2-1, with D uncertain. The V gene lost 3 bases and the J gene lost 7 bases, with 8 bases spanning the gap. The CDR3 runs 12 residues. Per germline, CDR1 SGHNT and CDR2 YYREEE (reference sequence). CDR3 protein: CASSSLGNEQFF. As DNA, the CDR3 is TGTGCCAGCAGCTCTCTTGGGAATGAGCAGTTCTTC.